The 2 T cell receptor beta chains listed next were all sequenced from one sample in a study of T cell changes during pregnancy in multiple sclerosis. Only in-frame clones appear in the TCRdb table, and some are missing; sequencing was by immunoSEQ multiplex PCR. The data contain fewer than 35,000 clones, under 95% of them singletons. This sample comprised CD4+ T cells from peripheral blood mononuclear cells, obtained after pregnancy. The receptors shown here come from a female donor with multiple sclerosis, enrolled in a pregnancy study.

CDR3 DNA sequence: TGTGCCAGTAGCCAGGGAGGATATCAGCCCCAGCATTTT. Protein sequence: CASSQGGYQPQHF. The chain employs TRBV19 and TRBJ1-5; a possible D gene is TRBD1 (5 bases). The germline gives CDR1 LNHDA, CDR2 SQIVND (reference sequence). V lost 6 bases, J lost 5 bases, and 11 bases lay in between. There are 13 residues in the CDR3.

A single count supports this clone. The same CDR3 can be traced to other DNA sequences in this sample. The V gene is TRBV5-1, the J gene TRBJ1-2, with 9 bases that match TRBD1. Germline assignment: CDR1 SGHRS and CDR2 YFSETQ. Trimming cost V 0 bases and J 8 bases; bases outside gene matches: 5. This CDR3 comprises 14 residues. The DNA for the CDR3 is TGCGCCAGCAGCTTGGGACAGGGGGTGGAGGGCTACACCTTC. Translated, it gives CASSLGQGVEGYTF.